This T cell receptor (beta chain) stems from a study of shared clonotypes between healthy human individuals. The CDR3 runs to 14 residues. The V gene's germline CDR1 is MNHNY and CDR2 SVGAGI (reference sequence). The ends lost 5 bases at V and 4 bases at J; junction bases unmatched: 4. Using immunoSEQ multiplex PCR, the repertoire was profiled, and TCRdb retains in-frame clones only, with some absent. In the table there are 2 million to 2.5 million clones, 93% of which are singletons. With respect to this clone: Antigen unknown.

Study-level results: In general, naive subsets displayed greater estimated richness than memory subsets did.

This chain uses TRBV6-6 with TRBJ1-2; 10 bases align to TRBD1. The sample comprised naive CD4+ T cells from PBMCs. Indicated subset: CD45RA+ positively selected. The TCR comes from a man aged 18 to 30 in good health. Some clones in this sample may be carry-over from other donors' samples. CDR3 loop: CASSPGQGGYGYTF. Here the CDR3 DNA reads TGTGCCAGCAGTCCCGGACAGGGGGGCTATGGCTACACCTTC.